The clone carrying this TCR beta chain was detected only a few times. Its antigen is not identified. This record comes from a study of T cells after yellow fever vaccination. Findings and caveats of the study: Most primary-vaccination clones reappeared after the booster (about 97% CD4, 85% to 90% CD8).

TCRdb itself ran the 5' RACE reads through MiXCR, one entry per CDR3 protein. The data contain 610,000 or so distinct CDR3 sequences, roughly an eighth of them singletons. The clonotype originates from a man aged 30-40 years who received the YFV17D yellow fever vaccine. The starting material was PBMCs, obtained on the day of the yellow fever booster vaccination.

The CDR3 reads CASSLNTHTEAFF. CDR3 nucleotides: TGTGCCAGCAGCTTGAATACCCACACTGAAGCTTTCTTT. V gene TRBV5-6 combines with J gene TRBJ1-1; no reliable D call. CDR3 length: 13 residues. V gave up 1 base and J gave up 3 bases, with 7 bases separating them. Germline V CDR1 and CDR2: SGHDT, YYEEEE.